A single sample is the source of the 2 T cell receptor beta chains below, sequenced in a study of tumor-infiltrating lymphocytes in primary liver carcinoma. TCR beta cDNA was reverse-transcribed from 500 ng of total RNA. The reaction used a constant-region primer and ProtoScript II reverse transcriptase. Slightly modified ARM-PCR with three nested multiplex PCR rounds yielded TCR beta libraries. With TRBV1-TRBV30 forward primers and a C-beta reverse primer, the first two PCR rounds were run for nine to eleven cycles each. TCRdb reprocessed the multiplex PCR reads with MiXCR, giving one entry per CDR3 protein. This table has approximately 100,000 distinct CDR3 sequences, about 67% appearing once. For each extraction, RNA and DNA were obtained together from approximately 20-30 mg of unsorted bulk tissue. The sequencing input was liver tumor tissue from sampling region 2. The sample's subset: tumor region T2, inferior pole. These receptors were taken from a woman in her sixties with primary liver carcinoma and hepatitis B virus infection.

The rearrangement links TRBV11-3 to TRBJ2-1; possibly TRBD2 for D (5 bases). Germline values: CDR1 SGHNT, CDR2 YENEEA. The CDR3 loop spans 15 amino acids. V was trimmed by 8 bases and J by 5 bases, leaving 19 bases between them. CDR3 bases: TGTGCCAGCGGCCGCATTCCCAAGACTAACAATGAGCAGTTCTTC. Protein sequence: CASGRIPKTNNEQFF. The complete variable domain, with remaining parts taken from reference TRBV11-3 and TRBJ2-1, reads EAGVVQSPRYKIIEKKQPVAFWCNPISGHNTLYWYLQNLGQGPELLIRYENEEAVDDSQLPKDRFSAERLKGVDSTLKIQPAELGDSAVYLCASGRIPKTNNEQFFGPGTRLTVL.

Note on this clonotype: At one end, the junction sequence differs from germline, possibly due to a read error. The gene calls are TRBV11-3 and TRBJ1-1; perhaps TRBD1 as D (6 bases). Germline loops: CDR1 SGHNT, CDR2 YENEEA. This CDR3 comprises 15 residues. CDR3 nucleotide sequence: TGTGCCAGCAGCCTGGGACGGGGGGCGACCGTTGAAGTTTTCTTT. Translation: CASSLGRGATVEVFF.